This TCR beta chain was obtained from a study of cytomegalovirus exposure and HLA in healthy donors. Study findings and constraints: With DRB1 most and HLA-C fewest, TCR association rates differed between HLA loci in a later analysis. Altogether, 170 or so TCR beta chains were recorded as cytomegalovirus-associated. Solely CMV serostatus was available to characterize immune exposure.

Concerning this clone itself: Its specificity is not known.

The PCR was carried out with 60 Vbeta primers and 13 Jbeta primers. Clones were read by immunoSEQ multiplex PCR, and TCRdb kept only the in-frame ones, dropping some. The sample includes approximately 270,000 clones, 80% seen only once; the top ten take about 0.28%. Trimming removed 1 base from V and 6 bases from J, with 14 bases in between. CDR1 SGHNT and CDR2 YYREEE come from the germline V gene (reference sequence). The CDR3 is 15 amino acids. Sequenced material: PBMCs. V is TRBV5-4 and J is TRBJ2-1, with D perhaps TRBD2 (5 bases). This receptor was obtained from a girl aged 2 to 10 in good health and CMV-seronegative. CDR3 residues: CASSLWGGGSNEQFF. For the CDR3, the DNA is TGTGCCAGCAGCTTGTGGGGTGGAGGAAGCAATGAGCAGTTCTTC. Supplemented by reference TRBV5-4 and TRBJ2-1, the full variable domain reads ETGVTQSPTHLIKTRGQQVTLRCSSQSGHNTVSWYQQALGQGPQFIFQYYREEENGRGNFPPRFSGLQFPNYSSELNVNALELDDSALYLCASSLWGGGSNEQFFGPGTRLTVL.